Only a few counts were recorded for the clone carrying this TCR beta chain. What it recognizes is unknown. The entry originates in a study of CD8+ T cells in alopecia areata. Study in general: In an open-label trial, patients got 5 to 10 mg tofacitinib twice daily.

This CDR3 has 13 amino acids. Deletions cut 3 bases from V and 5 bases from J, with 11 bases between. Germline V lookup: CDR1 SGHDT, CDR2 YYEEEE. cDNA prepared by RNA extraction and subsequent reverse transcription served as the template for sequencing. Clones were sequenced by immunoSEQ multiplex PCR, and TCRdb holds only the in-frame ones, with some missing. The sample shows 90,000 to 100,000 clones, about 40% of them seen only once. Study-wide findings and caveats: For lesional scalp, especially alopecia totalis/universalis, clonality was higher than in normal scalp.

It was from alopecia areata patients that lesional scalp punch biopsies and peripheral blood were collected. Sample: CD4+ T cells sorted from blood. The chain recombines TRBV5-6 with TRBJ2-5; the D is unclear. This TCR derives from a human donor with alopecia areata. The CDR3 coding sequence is TGTGCCAGCAGCTGGTACCAGAGGGAGACCCAGTACTTC. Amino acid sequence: CASSWYQRETQYF.